The 13 T cell receptor beta chains listed next were all sequenced from one sample in a study of T cell repertoires and HLA-DP antigens. Their antigens remain unidentified. Some clones are missing from TCRdb's copy, which holds only in-frame ones; the method was immunoSEQ multiplex PCR. The table lists some 110,000 clones, about 92% of them singletons. Sequencing was done on a sample of CD4+ T cells from PBMCs. These receptors came from a woman between 18 and 29 years old in good health and CMV-seronegative.

The rearrangement uses TRBV29-1 and TRBJ2-7, with D possibly TRBD1 on 6 matching bases. Germline V gene data show CDR1 as SQVTM and CDR2 as ANQGSEA. V was clipped by 7 bases and J by 7 bases, with 20 bases between them. The CDR3 totals 13 residues. Here the CDR3 reads CSAGGSFVGEQYF. For the CDR3, the DNA is TGCAGCGCTGGGGGCAGCTTTGTAGGGGAGCAGTACTTC.

The chain links TRBV5-1 to TRBJ1-2, with TRBD1 matching 7 bases. The CDR3 covers 13 residues. CDR1 SGHRS and CDR2 YFSETQ come from the germline V gene. V shed 4 bases and J 4 bases; nucleotides not matched to a gene: 4. CDR3 in amino acids: CASSMGQTYGYTF. CDR3 in DNA: TGCGCCAGCAGCATGGGACAGACCTATGGCTACACCTTC.

The V call is TRBV9, the J call TRBJ2-2, with D possibly matching TRBD1 (5 bases). From germline, CDR1 is SGDLS and CDR2 YYNGEE. This CDR3 is built from 14 residues. V lost 6 bases to trimming and J lost 1 base, with 10 bases between them. CDR3: CASTRDRNTGELFF. CDR3 nucleotide sequence: TGTGCCAGCACTAGAGACAGGAACACCGGGGAGCTGTTTTTT.

This chain links TRBV28 with TRBJ1-2; D uncertain. The CDR3 totals 17 residues. The ends were cut back, 2 bases at V and 1 base at J, with 17 bases in the middle. Germline V gives CDR1 MDHEN, CDR2 SYDVKM. The CDR3 is CASSLGQSSAFNYGYTF. For the CDR3, the DNA is TGTGCCAGCAGTTTAGGGCAGTCCTCTGCCTTTAACTATGGCTACACCTTC.

The rearrangement links TRBV19 to TRBJ1-5, with 9 positions matching TRBD1. Trimming at V came to 6 bases and at J to 5 bases, leaving 5 bases not matched to a gene. CDR1 and CDR2 (germline): LNHDA, SQIVND (reference sequence). The CDR3 length is 14 residues. Here the CDR3 reads CASSRDRVDQPQHF. DNA of the CDR3: TGTGCCAGTAGCCGGGACAGGGTTGATCAGCCCCAGCATTTT.

V usage is TRBV28 and J usage is TRBJ1-2, with D uncertain. Germline V gene lookup returns CDR1 MDHEN and CDR2 SYDVKM. This CDR3 contains 14 residues. Trimming took off 6 bases at V and 3 bases at J, with 14 bases between the two ends. Here the CDR3 reads CASSTPRRDYGYTF. The CDR3, as DNA: TGTGCCAGCAGCACACCCAGGAGGGACTATGGCTACACCTTC.

The chain joins TRBV7-6 to TRBJ2-5; 13 bases map to TRBD2. The CDR3 totals 18 residues. Germline lookup yields CDR1 SGHVS and CDR2 FNYEAQ. V was clipped by 3 bases and J by 5 bases; unmatched bases: 12. The CDR3 loop is CASSLRTSGRSPQETQYF. As DNA, the CDR3 is TGTGCCAGCAGCTTGAGGACTAGCGGGAGATCCCCCCAGGAGACCCAGTACTTC. The whole variable domain, filled in from reference TRBV7-6 and TRBJ2-5, reads GAGVSQSPRYKVTKRGQDVALRCDPISGHVSLYWYRQALGQGPEFLTYFNYEAQQDKSGLPNDRFSAERPEGSISTLTIQRTEQRDSAMYRCASSLRTSGRSPQETQYFGPGTRLLVL.

This clone was seen a few times. The chain is built from TRBV19 and TRBJ2-1, with 8 bases lining up with TRBD2. The CDR3 has 15 residues. V gave up 7 bases and J gave up 1 base; unmatched junction bases: 6. CDR1 is LNHDA and CDR2 is SQIVND in the germline V gene (reference sequence). CDR3 in DNA: TGTGCCAGTAAAAGCGGGAGTTCATCCTACAATGAGCAGTTCTTC. It encodes CASKSGSSSYNEQFF.

The V gene is TRBV6-5, the J gene TRBJ2-1; D could derive from TRBD1 or TRBD2 (6 bases each). Trimming removed 6 bases from V and 10 bases from J, with 13 bases in between. CDR3 size: 12 residues. The germline V gene encodes CDR1 MNHEY and CDR2 SVGAGI. The CDR3 coding sequence is TGTGCCAGCAGCAGAAGGGGGGCCGAGCAGTTCTTC. Residues: CASSRRGAEQFF.

This clone was detected only a few times. The chain carries TRBV5-4 and TRBJ2-3; 10 nucleotides match TRBD1. With V trimmed by 7 bases and J by 6 bases, 11 bases remained unmatched. CDR3 length: 15 amino acids. The germline V gene encodes CDR1 SGHNT and CDR2 YYREEE (reference sequence). CDR3 amino acids: CASGMRQGARDTQYF. Here the CDR3 DNA reads TGTGCCAGCGGTATGCGACAGGGGGCTCGTGATACGCAGTATTTT.

The genes are TRBV6-5 and TRBJ2-1; 11 nucleotides line up with TRBD2. Unmatched junction bases numbered 2, after V lost 5 bases and J lost 2 bases. The germline gives CDR1 MNHEY, CDR2 SVGAGI. The length of the CDR3 is 15 residues. CDR3 coding DNA: TGTGCCAGCAGTCGACTAGCGGGGACCTACAATGAGCAGTTCTTC. Amino acid sequence: CASSRLAGTYNEQFF.

The V gene is TRBV5-1, the J gene TRBJ1-2; possible D gene TRBD1, 5 bases. The V gene lost 1 base and the J gene lost 7 bases, with 20 bases spanning the gap. CDR1 and CDR2 (germline): SGHRS, YFSETQ. CDR3 size: 16 residues. Here the CDR3 reads CASSLKVDPGAFGYTF. The CDR3 DNA is TGCGCCAGCAGCTTGAAGGTGGACCCCGGGGCTTTTGGCTACACCTTC. Drawing the rest from reference TRBV5-1 and TRBJ1-2, the complete variable domain is KAGVTQTPRYLIKTRGQQVTLSCSPISGHRSVSWYQQTPGQGLQFLFEYFSETQRNKGNFPGRFSGRQFSNSRSEMNVSTLELGDSALYLCASSLKVDPGAFGYTFGSGTRLTVV.

The V gene is TRBV7-2, the J gene TRBJ1-2; a weak D match, TRBD1 (5 bases). The CDR3 has 16 residues. V was cut by 3 bases and J by 0 bases, with 14 bases left in between. Germline V gene data show CDR1 as SGHTA and CDR2 as FQGNSA. Here the CDR3 DNA reads TGTGCCAGCAGCTTGGGAAGACAGCGTTCTAACTATGGCTACACCTTC. Encoded protein: CASSLGRQRSNYGYTF.